A single sample is the source of the 32 T cell receptor beta chains below, sequenced in a study of T cell responses to AZD1222 COVID-19 vaccine. Repertoires were generated with immunoSEQ multiplex PCR, while TCRdb's copy carries only in-frame clones and drops some. The sample lists over 75,000 clones, over 85% occurring once. The source was peripheral blood, collected on day 0 of AZD1222 vaccination. Receptors originate from an adult in good health.

This clone has only a few counts. The chain recombines TRBV19 with TRBJ2-3; TRBD2 agrees at 8 bases. The CDR3 extends over 13 amino acids. V lost 3 bases to trimming and J lost 7 bases; unmatched junction nucleotides: 3. Germline V lookup: CDR1 LNHDA, CDR2 SQIVND (reference sequence). The CDR3 loop reads CASSISGANTQYF. The DNA for the CDR3 is TGTGCCAGTAGTATTAGCGGGGCCAATACGCAGTATTTT.

J is TRBJ2-3 and V is TRBV7-2; the D gene is possibly TRBD2 (6 bases). The CDR3 spans 16 residues. The germline CDR1 and CDR2 sequences are SGHTA and FQGNSA. V lost 0 bases, J lost 5 bases, and 15 bases lay in between. The CDR3 region has the DNA TGTGCCAGCAGCTTAGCGTCGGGGACTCCCAGAGATACGCAGTATTTT. Translation: CASSLASGTPRDTQYF. Full variable domain (missing parts from reference TRBV7-2 and TRBJ2-3): GAGVSQSPSNKVTEKGKDVELRCDPISGHTALYWYRQSLGQGLEFLIYFQGNSAPDKSGLPSDRFSAERTGGSVSTLTIQRTQQEDSAVYLCASSLASGTPRDTQYFGPGTRLTVL.

This chain joins TRBV7-2 and TRBJ2-7; 7 bases fit TRBD1. V lost 7 bases, J lost 0 bases, and 6 bases stayed unmatched. Germline-derived CDR1 and CDR2 are SGHTA and FQGNSA. CDR3 length: 14 amino acids. The CDR3 DNA reads TGTGCCAGCACTCTGACAGGGAACTCCTACGAGCAGTACTTC. Its translation is CASTLTGNSYEQYF. Drawing the rest from reference TRBV7-2 and TRBJ2-7, the complete variable domain is GAGVSQSPSNKVTEKGKDVELRCDPISGHTALYWYRQSLGQGLEFLIYFQGNSAPDKSGLPSDRFSAERTGGSVSTLTIQRTQQEDSAVYLCASTLTGNSYEQYFGPGTRLTVT.

The rearrangement uses TRBV4-2 and TRBJ2-3, with TRBD2 identical over 8 bases. V lost 4 bases, J lost 2 bases, and 2 bases stayed unmatched. Per the germline V gene, CDR1 is LGHNA and CDR2 is YNFKEQ. The CDR3 loop spans 14 amino acids. The CDR3 loop is CASSPSGSTDTQYF. DNA for the CDR3: TGTGCCAGCAGCCCTAGCGGGTCCACAGATACGCAGTATTTT.

V is TRBV6-5 and J is TRBJ1-5, with TRBD1 identical over 10 bases. The CDR3 runs 14 residues. CDR1 and CDR2 (germline): MNHEY, SVGAGI. Germline trimming cut 6 bases from V and 5 bases from J; bases unmatched to any gene: 4. CDR3 sequence: CASRTGGIDQPQHF. The CDR3 region has the DNA TGTGCCAGCAGGACAGGGGGCATCGATCAGCCCCAGCATTTT.

The CDR3 reads CASRTTGSNEQFF. The CDR3 DNA is TGTGCCAGCAGGACGACAGGGTCCAATGAGCAGTTCTTC. The chain combines TRBV6-5 with TRBJ2-1; TRBD1 agrees at 7 bases. Trimming removed 6 bases from V and 6 bases from J; junction bases left unmatched: 5. The length of the CDR3 is 13 residues. Germline V gene lookup returns CDR1 MNHEY and CDR2 SVGAGI.

The CDR3 sequence: CASSVLRYNEQFF. DNA for the CDR3: TGCGCCAGCAGTGTTCTACGGTACAATGAGCAGTTCTTC. The gene calls are TRBV10-2 and TRBJ2-1; D gene unclear. V lost 4 bases to trimming and J lost 4 bases, with 8 bases between them. This CDR3 comprises 13 residues. CDR1 is WSHSY and CDR2 is SAAADI in the germline V gene.

This chain connects TRBV7-2 to TRBJ2-7, with D perhaps assigned TRBD1 or TRBD2 (6 bases each). The CDR3 loop spans 14 amino acids. The germline V gene has CDR1 SGHTA and CDR2 FQGNSA. Trimming stripped 1 base from V and 2 bases from J, with 9 bases between. CDR3 nucleotide sequence: TGTGCCAGCAGCTTAGAAAGGGGGGCCTACGAGCAGTACTTC. Encoded protein: CASSLERGAYEQYF.

This sequence joins TRBV5-1 and TRBJ1-1; no reliable D call. V was pared by 1 base and J by 2 bases, with 6 bases between. CDR1 and CDR2 from the germline V gene are SGHRS and YFSETQ. The CDR3 loop spans 13 amino acids. CDR3 bases: TGCGCCAGCAGCTTGCGGGAAAACACTGAAGCTTTCTTT. This codes for CASSLRENTEAFF.

The gene calls are TRBV18 and TRBJ2-2; D is unclear. The germline V gene encodes CDR1 KGHSH and CDR2 LQKENI. The V end lost 5 bases, the J end lost 6 bases, and 10 bases lay between the germline ends. The CDR3 totals 13 residues. CDR3 sequence reads: CASSELSAGELFF. The CDR3, as DNA: TGTGCCAGCTCAGAACTAAGTGCCGGGGAGCTGTTTTTT.

This clone was counted once. The chain links TRBV18 to TRBJ1-2, with a weak D call TRBD1 (5 bases). This CDR3 contains 16 residues. Trimming removed 2 bases at V and 8 bases at J, with 21 bases between. Germline V gives CDR1 KGHSH, CDR2 LQKENI. CDR3 sequence: CASSPNPPQGSVGYTF. CDR3 nucleotide sequence: TGTGCCAGCTCACCAAATCCGCCCCAGGGATCGGTCGGCTACACCTTC.

The J gene is TRBJ1-1, the V gene TRBV23-1; possible D gene TRBD1, 5 bases. TRBV23-1 is reported as an ORF; its role is uncertain. This CDR3 is 15 amino acids long. The V gene lost 1 base and the J gene lost 5 bases, with 14 bases spanning the gap. The CDR3 spells CASSQLRAGGTEAFF. The CDR3 DNA is TGCGCCAGCAGTCAATTGAGGGCTGGGGGGACTGAAGCTTTCTTT.

This chain's CDR3 is CASSLGIGQLLDEQYF. CDR3 sequence (DNA): TGTGCCAGCAGCTTGGGAATTGGGCAACTACTGGACGAGCAGTACTTC. The V and J genes are TRBV5-4 and TRBJ2-7; D is unresolved. The CDR3 is 16 residues long. The V gene lost 0 bases and the J gene lost 5 bases, with 18 bases spanning the gap. Germline V CDR1 and CDR2: SGHNT, YYREEE (reference sequence).

V and J are TRBV7-8 and TRBJ1-3; D gene unclear. Trimming pared 0 bases from V and 0 bases from J, leaving 6 bases between. This CDR3 has 15 residues. From germline, CDR1 is SGHVS and CDR2 FQNEAQ. The CDR3 sequence is CASSLAGNSGNTIYF. The CDR3, as DNA: TGTGCCAGCAGCTTAGCAGGGAACTCTGGAAACACCATATATTTT. The variable domain in full, completed from reference TRBV7-8 and TRBJ1-3, reads GAGVSQSPRYKVAKRGQDVALRCDPISGHVSLFWYQQALGQGPEFLTYFQNEAQLDKSGLPSDRFFAERPEGSVSTLKIQRTQQEDSAVYLCASSLAGNSGNTIYFGEGSWLTVV.

The chain links TRBV5-1 to TRBJ1-1; no clear D. Germline values: CDR1 SGHRS, CDR2 YFSETQ. CDR3 length equals 13 residues. V dropped 0 bases and J dropped 4 bases, with 7 bases sitting between them. The CDR3, as DNA: TGCGCCAGCAGCTTGGGTGATGTCACTGAAGCTTTCTTT. Translation gives CASSLGDVTEAFF.

V is TRBV5-6 and J is TRBJ1-4, with 10 bases that match TRBD1. CDR3 length: 14 amino acids. CDR1 and CDR2 (germline): SGHDT, YYEEEE. V shed 4 bases, J shed 7 bases, and the junction held 4 bases outside the gene matches. CDR3 in DNA: TGTGCCAGCAGCCGTGGGACAGGGGTTGAAAAACTGTTTTTT. It codes for CASSRGTGVEKLFF.

The V and J genes are TRBV7-9 and TRBJ1-2, with TRBD1 identical over 10 bases. CDR1 and CDR2 (germline): SEHNR, FQNEAQ (reference sequence). The CDR3 extends over 17 amino acids. J gave up 3 bases and V 4 bases, and 11 bases lay outside the gene matches. The chain's CDR3 is CASSSLGQGRIDYGYTF. The DNA of the CDR3 is TGTGCCAGCAGCTCCCTGGGACAGGGGAGGATAGACTATGGCTACACCTTC.

The count of this clone is one. The chain has TRBV21-1 and TRBJ2-1; TRBD2 was called by the table and not checked on the DNA. TRBV21-1 is listed as a pseudogene. The CDR3 runs to 13 residues. CDR3 residues: CASSKSGGDEQFF. The CDR3 DNA reads as TGTGCCAGCAGCAAATCTGGAGGGGATGAGCAGTTCTTC.

The V and J genes are TRBV29-1 and TRBJ1-4; 9 positions agree with TRBD1. Germline V gene sequence: CDR1 SQVTM, CDR2 ANQGSEA. V shed 6 bases and J 8 bases; nucleotides not matched to a gene: 4. The CDR3 has 12 amino acids. In DNA form, the CDR3 reads TGCAGCGTACTGACAGGGGGGGAAAAACTGTTTTTT. It yields the protein CSVLTGGEKLFF.

The V gene is TRBV6-2 or TRBV6-3, the J gene TRBJ1-2; possible D gene TRBD1, 6 bases. Germline CDR1 is MNHEY and CDR2 is SVGEGT. This CDR3 region has 17 residues. Trimming left V 2 bases short and J 2 bases short, with 18 bases between. In DNA, the CDR3 is TGTGCCAGCAGTTACCGATCTTCCGGGACAAGGAACTATGGCTACACCTTC. Protein sequence: CASSYRSSGTRNYGYTF.

The chain recombines TRBV18 with TRBJ2-2; D not resolved. The CDR3 spans 15 residues. The ends were cut back, 3 bases at V and 1 base at J, with 9 bases in the middle. Germline V lookup: CDR1 KGHSH, CDR2 LQKENI. The CDR3 nucleotides are TGTGCCAGCTCACCCGTACCAGAGAACACCGGGGAGCTGTTTTTT. It specifies CASSPVPENTGELFF.

V gene TRBV6-5 combines with J gene TRBJ1-6; D is ambiguous. The CDR3 extends over 13 amino acids. Trimming stripped 6 bases from V and 0 bases from J, with 3 bases between. Per the germline V gene, CDR1 is MNHEY and CDR2 is SVGAGI. The CDR3 reads CASRGSYNSPLHF. The CDR3 DNA reads as TGTGCCAGCAGGGGCTCCTATAATTCACCCCTCCACTTT.

The chain is built from TRBV7-9 and TRBJ1-1; no clear D gene. CDR3 length: 13 residues. In germline, CDR1 is SEHNR, CDR2 FQNEAQ (reference sequence). V lost 5 bases and J lost 4, with 11 bases in between. The CDR3 spells CASSGWRSTEAFF. The CDR3 region has the DNA TGTGCCAGCAGCGGATGGAGGAGCACTGAAGCTTTCTTT.

This chain uses TRBV21-1 with TRBJ1-1; the table names TRBD1, a call not compared with the DNA. TRBV21-1 is assigned pseudogene status. CDR3 length: 18 residues. The CDR3 DNA follows: TGTGCCAGCAGCACAGGAACCCTCGGGACATCAGGGAGCACTGAAGCTTTCTTT. Protein product: CASSTGTLGTSGSTEAFF.

This chain links TRBV5-1 with TRBJ2-5; D remains ambiguous. CDR3 length: 13 residues. In germline, CDR1 is SGHRS, CDR2 YFSETQ. The V end was cut by 2 bases, the J end by 0 bases, with 5 bases between. The CDR3 spells CASSFRDQETQYF. CDR3 DNA sequence: TGCGCCAGCAGCTTCCGGGACCAAGAGACCCAGTACTTC.

This clone occurred a few times. This sequence joins TRBV11-2 and TRBJ2-1; 11 nucleotides align to TRBD1. From germline, CDR1 is SGHAT and CDR2 FQNNGV. This CDR3 has 16 residues. V shed 6 bases and J 6 bases; nucleotides not matched to a gene: 10. For the CDR3, the DNA is TGTGCCAGCAGTCACCCCGGGACAGGGGGGTCCAATGAGCAGTTCTTC. Its translation is CASSHPGTGGSNEQFF.

The rearrangement uses TRBV7-9 and TRBJ1-2, with D maybe TRBD1 (6 bases). The V end lost 5 bases, the J end lost 8 bases, and 21 bases lay between the germline ends. The germline gives CDR1 SEHNR, CDR2 FQNEAQ (reference sequence). The CDR3 is 15 residues long. The CDR3 DNA reads as TGTGCCAGCAGCCCAAATGACAGGAAAGCACTCGGCTACACCTTC. This encodes CASSPNDRKALGYTF.

V is TRBV30 and J is TRBJ2-2; 9 nucleotides align to TRBD2. With 3 bases clipped from V and 5 bases from J, the junction kept 4 bases outside the gene matches. In germline, CDR1 is GTSNPN, CDR2 SVGIG (reference sequence). The CDR3 runs 14 residues. The CDR3 loop is CAWRTSGRTGELFF. CDR3 sequence (DNA): TGTGCCTGGAGGACTAGCGGTCGGACCGGGGAGCTGTTTTTT.

V is TRBV6-6 and J is TRBJ2-7; D unclear. Trimming shortened V by 7 bases and J by 0 bases, and 16 bases separated the two germline ends. The germline CDR1 and CDR2 sequences are MNHNY and SVGAGI (reference sequence). The CDR3 is 15 residues long. The CDR3 is CASIKSQVLSYEQYF. The DNA of the CDR3 is TGTGCCAGCATCAAATCCCAGGTCCTCTCCTACGAGCAGTACTTC.

The rearrangement joins TRBV18 to TRBJ1-2; D is unresolved. V lost 3 bases to trimming and J lost 7 bases, with 15 bases between them. CDR1 is KGHSH and CDR2 is LQKENI in the germline V gene. The CDR3 is 14 residues long. The CDR3 DNA reads TGTGCCAGCTCACCTCCTGGGTTTTTCCGTGGCTACACCTTC. Its protein is CASSPPGFFRGYTF. The full variable domain, in which reference TRBV18 and TRBJ1-2 provide the parts outside the CDR3, is NAGVMQNPRHLVRRRGQEARLRCSPMKGHSHVYWYRQLPEEGLKFMVYLQKENIIDESGMPKERFSAEFPKEGPSILRIQQVVRGDSAAYFCASSPPGFFRGYTFGSGTRLTVV.

The chain couples TRBV5-1 to TRBJ2-3; TRBD1 is a possible D gene (6 bases). This CDR3 has 16 amino acids. The V and J ends lost 0 bases and 5 bases respectively, with 16 bases between them. Germline CDR1 and CDR2: SGHRS and YFSETQ. CDR3 sequence: CASSLDGGADGDTQYF. CDR3 DNA: TGCGCCAGCAGCTTGGATGGGGGCGCAGACGGAGATACGCAGTATTTT. The whole variable domain, remainder taken from reference TRBV5-1 and TRBJ2-3, is KAGVTQTPRYLIKTRGQQVTLSCSPISGHRSVSWYQQTPGQGLQFLFEYFSETQRNKGNFPGRFSGRQFSNSRSEMNVSTLELGDSALYLCASSLDGGADGDTQYFGPGTRLTVL.

The chain has TRBV2 and TRBJ2-1; a weak D match, TRBD2 (7 bases). V was shortened by 2 bases and J by 4 bases, with 15 bases between the two germline ends. The CDR3 has 16 amino acids. CDR1 and CDR2 from the germline V gene are SNHLY and FYNNEI. This CDR3 is CASSEIGGGAYNEQFF. The CDR3 DNA reads TGTGCCAGCAGTGAAATTGGAGGGGGGGCTTACAATGAGCAGTTCTTC. Drawing the rest from reference TRBV2 and TRBJ2-1, the complete variable domain is EPEVTQTPSHQVTQMGQEVILRCVPISNHLYFYWYRQILGQKVEFLVSFYNNEISEKSEIFDDQFSVERPDGSNFTLKIRSTKLEDSAMYFCASSEIGGGAYNEQFFGPGTRLTVL.